A selection of T cell receptor beta chains follows, all from one sample in a study of T cell responses to AZD1222 COVID-19 vaccine. The data were produced by immunoSEQ multiplex PCR, yet TCRdb's version contains in-frame clones alone and is incomplete. The sample has 150,000 to 200,000 clones; approximately 90% are singletons. The sequenced sample was peripheral blood, obtained on day 0 of AZD1222 vaccination. These receptors were collected from an adult in good health. Both conserved end residues are part of each CDR3. Each record gives: J gene, V gene, clone size, D gene, CDR3 protein, CDR3 DNA. D genes are given only for firm matches. Clone size is given for some rows only: seen once, a few or many times, or a class if the clone is expanded.

j_call: TRBJ2-1; v_call: TRBV4-2; clone_size: -; d_call: -; cdr3_aa: CASRAVRGSYNEQFF; cdr3_nt: TGTGCCAGCAGGGCGGTGAGGGGTTCCTACAATGAGCAGTTCTTC
j_call: TRBJ2-7; v_call: TRBV7-9; clone_size: once; d_call: TRBD1; cdr3_aa: CASSWAGTESEQYF; cdr3_nt: TGTGCCAGCAGCTGGGCCGGGACAGAATCCGAGCAGTACTTC
j_call: TRBJ2-3; v_call: TRBV7-6; clone_size: few; d_call: TRBD2; cdr3_aa: CASSDRGRAADTQYF; cdr3_nt: TGTGCCAGCAGCGACCGCGGGAGGGCCGCAGATACGCAGTATTTT
j_call: TRBJ2-7; v_call: TRBV4-1; clone_size: once; d_call: -; cdr3_aa: CASSQERGGPHEQYF; cdr3_nt: TGCGCCAGCAGCCAAGAAAGGGGGGGGCCCCACGAGCAGTACTTC
j_call: TRBJ1-2; v_call: TRBV7-3; clone_size: -; d_call: -; cdr3_aa: CASSPGPGINGYTF; cdr3_nt: TGTGCCAGCAGCCCCGGGCCAGGGATCAATGGCTACACCTTC
j_call: TRBJ1-1; v_call: TRBV7-6; clone_size: -; d_call: -; cdr3_aa: CASSLDPSPNTEAFF; cdr3_nt: TGTGCCAGCAGCTTAGATCCGAGCCCGAACACTGAAGCTTTCTTT
j_call: TRBJ1-2; v_call: TRBV6-6; clone_size: once; d_call: -; cdr3_aa: CASSYEGGVGYTF; cdr3_nt: TGTGCCAGCAGTTACGAGGGGGGAGTTGGCTACACCTTC
j_call: TRBJ2-4; v_call: TRBV4-1; clone_size: -; d_call: TRBD2; cdr3_aa: CASSQEKAGLAKNIQYF; cdr3_nt: TGCGCCAGCAGCCAAGAAAAAGCGGGACTAGCCAAAAACATTCAGTACTTC
j_call: TRBJ1-3; v_call: TRBV6-1; clone_size: -; d_call: -; cdr3_aa: CASSEAAISGNTIYF; cdr3_nt: TGTGCCAGCAGTGAAGCCGCCATCTCTGGAAACACCATATATTTT
j_call: TRBJ2-1; v_call: TRBV2; clone_size: -; d_call: -; cdr3_aa: CASSGVASEQFF; cdr3_nt: TGTGCCAGCAGTGGCGTAGCGAGCGAGCAGTTCTTC
j_call: TRBJ1-5; v_call: TRBV5-1; clone_size: -; d_call: -; cdr3_aa: CASSPWARTSNQPQHF; cdr3_nt: TGCGCCAGCAGCCCTTGGGCCCGGACAAGCAATCAGCCCCAGCATTTT
j_call: TRBJ1-1; v_call: TRBV7-2; clone_size: -; d_call: -; cdr3_aa: CASSLAAGAGNTEAFF; cdr3_nt: TGTGCCAGCAGCTTAGCGGCGGGGGCTGGGAACACTGAAGCTTTCTTT
j_call: TRBJ1-6; v_call: TRBV6-5; clone_size: -; d_call: -; cdr3_aa: CASSYAAGGNSPLHF; cdr3_nt: TGTGCCAGCAGTTACGCTGCAGGAGGAAATTCACCCCTCCACTTT
j_call: TRBJ2-2; v_call: TRBV7-2; clone_size: -; d_call: TRBD1; cdr3_aa: CASSLTLGTGAAGELFF; cdr3_nt: TGTGCCAGCAGCTTGACCCTAGGGACAGGGGCGGCCGGGGAGCTGTTTTTT
j_call: TRBJ1-6; v_call: TRBV5-4; clone_size: -; d_call: TRBD1; cdr3_aa: CASSIRDSFSYNSPLHF; cdr3_nt: TGTGCCAGCAGCATCCGGGACAGTTTCTCCTATAATTCACCCCTCCACTTT
j_call: TRBJ2-7; v_call: TRBV2; clone_size: -; d_call: TRBD2; cdr3_aa: CASSAFLAVGSYEQYF; cdr3_nt: TGTGCCAGCAGTGCCTTCCTAGCGGTTGGCTCCTACGAGCAGTACTTC
j_call: TRBJ1-3; v_call: TRBV6-5; clone_size: once; d_call: TRBD1; cdr3_aa: CASSRQGNSGNTIYF; cdr3_nt: TGTGCCAGCAGCCGACAGGGGAACTCTGGAAACACCATATATTTT
j_call: TRBJ1-1; v_call: TRBV10-3; clone_size: -; d_call: -; cdr3_aa: CAIRAQQMNTEAFF; cdr3_nt: TGTGCCATCAGGGCCCAACAGATGAACACTGAAGCTTTCTTT
j_call: TRBJ2-7; v_call: TRBV18; clone_size: few; d_call: -; cdr3_aa: CASSLDIPYEQYF; cdr3_nt: TGTGCCAGCTCACTTGATATCCCCTACGAGCAGTACTTC
j_call: TRBJ1-5; v_call: TRBV19; clone_size: -; d_call: TRBD1; cdr3_aa: CASSDRGGNQPQHF; cdr3_nt: TGTGCCAGTTCCGACAGGGGCGGCAATCAGCCCCAGCATTTT
j_call: TRBJ2-7; v_call: TRBV11-3; clone_size: few; d_call: TRBD2; cdr3_aa: CASSSSGLAGEEQYF; cdr3_nt: TGTGCCAGCAGCTCCTCGGGACTAGCGGGAGAAGAGCAGTACTTC
j_call: TRBJ2-4; v_call: TRBV28; clone_size: once; d_call: TRBD1; cdr3_aa: CASSGQGVKNIQYF; cdr3_nt: TGTGCCAGCAGCGGACAGGGGGTCAAAAACATTCAGTACTTC
j_call: TRBJ2-1; v_call: TRBV2; clone_size: -; d_call: TRBD2; cdr3_aa: CANRTSGMNEQFF; cdr3_nt: TGTGCCAACAGGACTAGCGGGATGAATGAGCAGTTCTTC
j_call: TRBJ2-1; v_call: TRBV10-3; clone_size: -; d_call: -; cdr3_aa: CAISEMGVQFF; cdr3_nt: TGTGCCATCAGTGAGATGGGAGTGCAGTTCTTC
j_call: TRBJ2-7; v_call: TRBV2; clone_size: -; d_call: -; cdr3_aa: CASSDGGPYEQYF; cdr3_nt: TGTGCCAGCAGTGATGGCGGACCCTACGAGCAGTACTTC
j_call: TRBJ2-5; v_call: TRBV15; clone_size: -; d_call: -; cdr3_aa: CATSIGTSQETQYF; cdr3_nt: TGTGCCACCAGCATCGGGACATCCCAAGAGACCCAGTACTTC
j_call: TRBJ1-4; v_call: TRBV3-1/TRBV3-2; clone_size: -; d_call: TRBD1; cdr3_aa: CASSQSETGGEKLFF; cdr3_nt: TGTGCCAGCAGCCAGTCTGAAACAGGGGGTGAAAAACTGTTTTTT
j_call: TRBJ2-7; v_call: TRBV9; clone_size: -; d_call: TRBD1; cdr3_aa: CASSVGQGVYEQYF; cdr3_nt: TGTGCCAGCAGCGTAGGACAGGGGGTCTACGAGCAGTACTTC
j_call: TRBJ1-2; v_call: TRBV5-1; clone_size: -; d_call: -; cdr3_aa: CASSLAGGAKGGYTF; cdr3_nt: TGCGCCAGCAGCTTGGCCGGGGGGGCCAAGGGTGGCTACACCTTC
j_call: TRBJ2-2; v_call: TRBV4-1; clone_size: few; d_call: -; cdr3_aa: CASSQDRTGELFF; cdr3_nt: TGCGCCAGCAGCCAAGATCGCACCGGGGAGCTGTTTTTT
j_call: TRBJ2-1; v_call: TRBV6-4; clone_size: -; d_call: -; cdr3_aa: CASSMTDNNEQFF; cdr3_nt: TGTGCCAGCAGTATGACCGACAACAATGAGCAGTTCTTC
j_call: TRBJ1-2; v_call: TRBV28; clone_size: -; d_call: TRBD1; cdr3_aa: CASGGTGDGYTF; cdr3_nt: TGTGCCAGCGGGGGGACAGGGGATGGCTACACCTTC
j_call: TRBJ2-7; v_call: TRBV20-1; clone_size: -; d_call: -; cdr3_aa: CSASNLGDFLDEQYF; cdr3_nt: TGCAGTGCTAGTAATTTGGGGGACTTCCTCGACGAGCAGTACTTC
j_call: TRBJ2-6; v_call: TRBV5-1; clone_size: -; d_call: TRBD2; cdr3_aa: CASSGRPSGMSSGANVLTF; cdr3_nt: TGCGCCAGCAGCGGTCGCCCTAGCGGGATGAGCTCTGGGGCCAACGTCCTGACTTTC
j_call: TRBJ1-1; v_call: TRBV19; clone_size: -; d_call: -; cdr3_aa: CASSTSLRVTTEAFF; cdr3_nt: TGTGCCAGTAGTACCAGCCTCAGGGTAACCACTGAAGCTTTCTTT
j_call: TRBJ2-2; v_call: TRBV18; clone_size: -; d_call: -; cdr3_aa: CASSEYTGELFF; cdr3_nt: TGTGCCAGCTCAGAATACACCGGGGAGCTGTTTTTT
j_call: TRBJ1-2; v_call: TRBV27; clone_size: -; d_call: -; cdr3_aa: CASSLSGGPPYGYTF; cdr3_nt: TGTGCCAGCAGTTTATCGGGGGGGCCTCCCTATGGCTACACCTTC
j_call: TRBJ2-7; v_call: TRBV5-1; clone_size: -; d_call: -; cdr3_aa: CASSLGGSSAYEQYF; cdr3_nt: TGCGCCAGCAGCTTAGGAGGGAGCTCTGCCTACGAGCAGTACTTC
j_call: TRBJ2-7; v_call: TRBV7-9; clone_size: once; d_call: -; cdr3_aa: CASSLASRVGTEQYF; cdr3_nt: TGTGCCAGCAGCTTAGCATCTAGGGTGGGCACCGAGCAGTACTTC
j_call: TRBJ2-1; v_call: TRBV28; clone_size: -; d_call: -; cdr3_aa: CAHGRDEQFF; cdr3_nt: TGTGCCCATGGTAGAGATGAGCAGTTCTTC
j_call: TRBJ1-5; v_call: TRBV5-1; clone_size: -; d_call: TRBD1; cdr3_aa: CASSLAAGGNQPQHF; cdr3_nt: TGCGCCAGCAGCTTGGCGGCAGGGGGGAATCAGCCCCAGCATTTT
j_call: TRBJ2-7; v_call: TRBV5-4; clone_size: -; d_call: -; cdr3_aa: CASSLEPSRSYEQYF; cdr3_nt: TGTGCCAGCAGCTTGGAACCGAGCCGCTCCTACGAGCAGTACTTC
j_call: TRBJ1-2; v_call: TRBV28; clone_size: -; d_call: TRBD1; cdr3_aa: CASSREDRAISYGYTF; cdr3_nt: TGTGCCAGCAGTAGAGAGGACAGGGCGATTTCCTATGGCTACACCTTC
j_call: TRBJ2-1; v_call: TRBV5-4; clone_size: -; d_call: -; cdr3_aa: CASSLSAGVSEQFF; cdr3_nt: TGTGCCAGCAGCTTGTCCGCAGGGGTATCCGAGCAGTTCTTC
j_call: TRBJ1-5; v_call: TRBV7-9; clone_size: -; d_call: TRBD1; cdr3_aa: CASSLYVGQLNQPQHF; cdr3_nt: TGTGCCAGCAGCTTATATGTGGGACAGTTAAATCAGCCCCAGCATTTT
j_call: TRBJ2-1; v_call: TRBV5-1; clone_size: -; d_call: -; cdr3_aa: CASSLGGTIYEQFF; cdr3_nt: TGCGCCAGCAGCTTGGGGGGGACGATTTATGAGCAGTTCTTC
j_call: TRBJ1-5; v_call: TRBV7-9; clone_size: -; d_call: TRBD1; cdr3_aa: CASGTTGAIQPQHF; cdr3_nt: TGTGCCAGCGGAACGACAGGGGCAATTCAGCCCCAGCATTTT
j_call: TRBJ1-1; v_call: TRBV7-8; clone_size: -; d_call: -; cdr3_aa: CASSLGGDRPDAFF; cdr3_nt: TGTGCCAGCAGCTTAGGGGGCGACCGACCTGACGCTTTCTTT
j_call: TRBJ2-5; v_call: TRBV7-9; clone_size: -; d_call: -; cdr3_aa: CASSSGYLETQYF; cdr3_nt: TGTGCCAGCAGCTCTGGGTACCTAGAGACCCAGTACTTC
j_call: TRBJ1-5; v_call: TRBV16; clone_size: -; d_call: -; cdr3_aa: CASSQSGGYSNQPQHF; cdr3_nt: TGTGCCAGCAGCCAATCGGGGGGATATAGCAATCAGCCCCAGCATTTT
j_call: TRBJ2-7; v_call: TRBV2; clone_size: -; d_call: -; cdr3_aa: CASRPATGSYEQYF; cdr3_nt: TGTGCCAGCAGGCCCGCCACAGGATCCTACGAGCAGTACTTC
j_call: TRBJ2-3; v_call: TRBV5-1; clone_size: -; d_call: -; cdr3_aa: CASSLEAGGTDTQYF; cdr3_nt: TGCGCCAGCAGCTTGGAGGCCGGTGGCACAGATACGCAGTATTTT
j_call: TRBJ1-4; v_call: TRBV4-2; clone_size: -; d_call: -; cdr3_aa: CASSPRDGNLGELFF; cdr3_nt: TGTGCCAGCAGCCCCAGGGACGGGAATCTAGGGGAACTGTTTTTT